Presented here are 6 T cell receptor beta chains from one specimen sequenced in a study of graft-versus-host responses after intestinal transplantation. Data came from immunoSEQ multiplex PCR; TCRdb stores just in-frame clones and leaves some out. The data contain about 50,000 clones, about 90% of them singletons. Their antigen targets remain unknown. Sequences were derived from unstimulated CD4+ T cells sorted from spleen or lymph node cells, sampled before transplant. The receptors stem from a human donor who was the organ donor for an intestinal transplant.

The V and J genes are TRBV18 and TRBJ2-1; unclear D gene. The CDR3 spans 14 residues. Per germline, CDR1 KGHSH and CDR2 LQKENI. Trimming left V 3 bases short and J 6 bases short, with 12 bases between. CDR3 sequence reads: CASSPTTRRNEQFF. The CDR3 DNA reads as TGTGCCAGCTCACCTACGACTCGCCGCAATGAGCAGTTCTTC. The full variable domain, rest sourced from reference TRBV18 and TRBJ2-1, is NAGVMQNPRHLVRRRGQEARLRCSPMKGHSHVYWYRQLPEEGLKFMVYLQKENIIDESGMPKERFSAEFPKEGPSILRIQQVVRGDSAAYFCASSPTTRRNEQFFGPGTRLTVL.

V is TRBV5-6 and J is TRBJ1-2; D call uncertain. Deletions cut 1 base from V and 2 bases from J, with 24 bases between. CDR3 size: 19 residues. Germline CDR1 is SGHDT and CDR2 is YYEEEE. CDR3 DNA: TGTGCCAGCAGCTTGTCCGTCTTAACTTCTAGGCCAGGAAACTATGGCTACACCTTC. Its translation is CASSLSVLTSRPGNYGYTF.

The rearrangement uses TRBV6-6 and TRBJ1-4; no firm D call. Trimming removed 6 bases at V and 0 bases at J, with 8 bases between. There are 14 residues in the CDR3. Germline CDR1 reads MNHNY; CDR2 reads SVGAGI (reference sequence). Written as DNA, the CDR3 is TGTGCCAGCAGGCCCCAAGCAACTAATGAAAAACTGTTTTTT. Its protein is CASRPQATNEKLFF.

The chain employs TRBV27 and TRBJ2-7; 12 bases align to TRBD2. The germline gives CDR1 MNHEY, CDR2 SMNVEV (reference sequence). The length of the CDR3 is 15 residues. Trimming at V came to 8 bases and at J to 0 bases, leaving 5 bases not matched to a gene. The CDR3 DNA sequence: TGTGCCAGCCGGATGACTAGCGGGAGCTCCTACGAGCAGTACTTC. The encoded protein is CASRMTSGSSYEQYF.

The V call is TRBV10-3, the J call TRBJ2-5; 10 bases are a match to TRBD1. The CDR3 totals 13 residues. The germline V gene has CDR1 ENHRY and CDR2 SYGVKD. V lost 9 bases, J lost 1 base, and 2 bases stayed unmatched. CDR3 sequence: CAIGTGAQETQYF. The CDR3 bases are TGTGCCATTGGGACAGGGGCCCAAGAGACCCAGTACTTC.

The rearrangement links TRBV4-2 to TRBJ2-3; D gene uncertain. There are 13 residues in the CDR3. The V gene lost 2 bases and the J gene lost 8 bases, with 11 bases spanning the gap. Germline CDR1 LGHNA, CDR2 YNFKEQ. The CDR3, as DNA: TGTGCCAGCAGCCAAAGTAGTGTCGGTACGCAGTATTTT. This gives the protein CASSQSSVGTQYF.